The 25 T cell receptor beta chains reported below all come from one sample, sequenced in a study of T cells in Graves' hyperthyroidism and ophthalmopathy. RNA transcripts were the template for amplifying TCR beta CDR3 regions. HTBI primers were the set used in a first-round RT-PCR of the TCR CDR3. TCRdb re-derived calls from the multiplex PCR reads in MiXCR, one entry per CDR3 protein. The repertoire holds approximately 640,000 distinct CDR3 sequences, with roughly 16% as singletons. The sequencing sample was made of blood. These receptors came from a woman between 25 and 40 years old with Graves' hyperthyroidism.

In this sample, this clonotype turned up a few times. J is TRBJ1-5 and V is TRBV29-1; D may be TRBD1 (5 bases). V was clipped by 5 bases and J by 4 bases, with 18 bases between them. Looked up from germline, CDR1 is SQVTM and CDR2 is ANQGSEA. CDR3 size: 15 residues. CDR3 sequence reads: CSVTEGSSRNQPQHF. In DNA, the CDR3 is TGCAGCGTTACCGAGGGGAGCAGCCGGAATCAGCCCCAGCATTTT.

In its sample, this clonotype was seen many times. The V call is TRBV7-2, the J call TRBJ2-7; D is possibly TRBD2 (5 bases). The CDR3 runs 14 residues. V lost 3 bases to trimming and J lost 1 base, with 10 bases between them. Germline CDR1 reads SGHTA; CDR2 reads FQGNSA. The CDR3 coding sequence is TGTGCCAGCAGCTTTTTGGTAGCGTCCTACGAGCAGTACTTC. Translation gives CASSFLVASYEQYF.

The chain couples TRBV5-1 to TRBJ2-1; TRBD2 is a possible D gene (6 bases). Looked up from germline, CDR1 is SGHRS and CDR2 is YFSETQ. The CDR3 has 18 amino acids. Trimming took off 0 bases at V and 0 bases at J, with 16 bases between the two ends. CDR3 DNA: TGCGCCAGCAGCTTGGATCCCTTAGCGGCCAGCTCCTACAATGAGCAGTTCTTC. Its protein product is CASSLDPLAASSYNEQFF. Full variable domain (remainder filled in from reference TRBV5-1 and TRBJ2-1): KAGVTQTPRYLIKTRGQQVTLSCSPISGHRSVSWYQQTPGQGLQFLFEYFSETQRNKGNFPGRFSGRQFSNSRSEMNVSTLELGDSALYLCASSLDPLAASSYNEQFFGPGTRLTVL.

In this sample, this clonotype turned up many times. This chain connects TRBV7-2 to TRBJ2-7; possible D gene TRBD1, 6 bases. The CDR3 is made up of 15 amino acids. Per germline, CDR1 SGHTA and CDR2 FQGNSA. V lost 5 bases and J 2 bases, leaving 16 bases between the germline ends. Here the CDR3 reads CASSPGAERAYEQYF. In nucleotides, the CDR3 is TGTGCCAGCAGCCCAGGGGCGGAGAGGGCCTACGAGCAGTACTTC.

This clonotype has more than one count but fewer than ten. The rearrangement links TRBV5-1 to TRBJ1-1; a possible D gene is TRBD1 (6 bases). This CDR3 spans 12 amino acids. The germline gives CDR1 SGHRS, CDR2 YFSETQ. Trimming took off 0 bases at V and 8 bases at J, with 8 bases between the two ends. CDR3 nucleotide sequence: TGCGCCAGCAGCTTGGAGGGGGTCGAAGCTTTCTTT. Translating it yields CASSLEGVEAFF.

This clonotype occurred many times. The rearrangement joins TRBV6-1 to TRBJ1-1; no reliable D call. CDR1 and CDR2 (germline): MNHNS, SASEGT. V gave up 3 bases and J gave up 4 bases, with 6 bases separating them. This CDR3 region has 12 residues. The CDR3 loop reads CASSDAFTEAFF. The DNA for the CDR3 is TGTGCCAGCAGTGATGCTTTCACTGAAGCTTTCTTT.

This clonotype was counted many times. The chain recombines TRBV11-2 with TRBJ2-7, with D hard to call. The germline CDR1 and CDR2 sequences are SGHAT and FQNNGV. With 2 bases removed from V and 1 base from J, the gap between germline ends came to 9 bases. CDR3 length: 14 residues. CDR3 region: CASSLFGLSYEQYF. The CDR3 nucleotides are TGTGCCAGCAGCTTATTCGGGTTATCCTACGAGCAGTACTTC.

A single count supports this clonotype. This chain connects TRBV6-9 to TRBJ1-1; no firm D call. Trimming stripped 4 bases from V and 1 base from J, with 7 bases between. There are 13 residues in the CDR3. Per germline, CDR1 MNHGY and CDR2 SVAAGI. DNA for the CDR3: TGTGCCAGCAGTTCCGGCAAGAACACTGAAGCTTTCTTT. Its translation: CASSSGKNTEAFF.

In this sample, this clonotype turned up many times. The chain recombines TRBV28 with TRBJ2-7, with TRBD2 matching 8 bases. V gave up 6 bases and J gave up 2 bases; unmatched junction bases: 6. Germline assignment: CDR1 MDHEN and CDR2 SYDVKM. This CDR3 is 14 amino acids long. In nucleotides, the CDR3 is TGTGCCAGCAGCCGACCGGGAGGGGCCTACGAGCAGTACTTC. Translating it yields CASSRPGGAYEQYF.

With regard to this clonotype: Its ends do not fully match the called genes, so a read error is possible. CDR3 in DNA: TGTGCCAGCAGCCGACGACTAGCCCGGGACACAGATGCGCAGTATTTT. Its translation is CASSRRLARDTDAQYF. The chain recombines TRBV28 with TRBJ2-3; D is perhaps TRBD2 (7 bases). This CDR3 region has 16 residues. The germline gives CDR1 MDHEN, CDR2 SYDVKM. Supplemented by reference TRBV28 and TRBJ2-3, the full variable domain reads DVKVTQSSRYLVKRTGEKVFLECVQDMDHENMFWYRQDPGLGLRLIYFSYDVKMKEKGDIPEGYSVSREKKERFSLILESASTNQTSMYLCASSRRLARDTDAQYFGPGTRLTVL.

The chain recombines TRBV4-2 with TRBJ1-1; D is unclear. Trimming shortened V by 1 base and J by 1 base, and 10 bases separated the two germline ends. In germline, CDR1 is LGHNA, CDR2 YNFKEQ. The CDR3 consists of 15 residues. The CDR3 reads CASSQGNPGNTEAFF. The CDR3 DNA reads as TGTGCCAGCAGCCAAGGGAACCCCGGGAACACTGAAGCTTTCTTT.

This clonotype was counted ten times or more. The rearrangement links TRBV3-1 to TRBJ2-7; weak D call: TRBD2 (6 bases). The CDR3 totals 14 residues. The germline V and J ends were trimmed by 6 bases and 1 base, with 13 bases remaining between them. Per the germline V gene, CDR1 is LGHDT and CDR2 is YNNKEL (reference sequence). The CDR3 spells CASRDAGLSYEQYF. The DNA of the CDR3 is TGTGCCAGCAGGGATGCGGGATTATCCTACGAGCAGTACTTC.

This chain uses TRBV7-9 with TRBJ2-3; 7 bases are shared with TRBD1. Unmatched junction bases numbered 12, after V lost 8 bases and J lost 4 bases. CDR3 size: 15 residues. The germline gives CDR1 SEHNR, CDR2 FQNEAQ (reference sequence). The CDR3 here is CASYLREGGADTQYF. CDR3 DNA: TGTGCCAGCTATCTCCGGGAAGGGGGCGCAGATACGCAGTATTTT.

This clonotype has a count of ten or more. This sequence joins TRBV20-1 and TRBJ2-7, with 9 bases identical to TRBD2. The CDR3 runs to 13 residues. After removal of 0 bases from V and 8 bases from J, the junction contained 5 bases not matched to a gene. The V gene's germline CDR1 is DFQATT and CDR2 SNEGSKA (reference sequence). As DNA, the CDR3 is TGCAGTGCTAGAGATAGCGGGAGACGAAAGCAGTACTTC. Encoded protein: CSARDSGRRKQYF.

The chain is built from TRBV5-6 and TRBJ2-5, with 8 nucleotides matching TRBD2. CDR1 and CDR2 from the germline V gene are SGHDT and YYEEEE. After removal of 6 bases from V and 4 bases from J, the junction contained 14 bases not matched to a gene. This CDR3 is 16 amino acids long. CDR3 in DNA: TGTGCCAGCAACGCCCAATTCGGGAGGGCGGGAGAGACCCAGTACTTC. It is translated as CASNAQFGRAGETQYF. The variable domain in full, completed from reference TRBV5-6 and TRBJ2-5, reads DAGVTQSPTHLIKTRGQQVTLRCSPKSGHDTVSWYQQALGQGPQFIFQYYEEEERQRGNFPDRFSGHQFPNYSSELNVNALLLGDSALYLCASNAQFGRAGETQYFGPGTRLLVL.

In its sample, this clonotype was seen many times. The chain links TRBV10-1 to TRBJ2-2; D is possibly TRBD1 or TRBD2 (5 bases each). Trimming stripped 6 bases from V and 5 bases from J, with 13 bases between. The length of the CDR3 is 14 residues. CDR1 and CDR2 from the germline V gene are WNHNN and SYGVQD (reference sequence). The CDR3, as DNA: TGCGCCAGCAGCGGGACGCTCCGTACCGGGGAGCTGTTTTTT. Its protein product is CASSGTLRTGELFF.

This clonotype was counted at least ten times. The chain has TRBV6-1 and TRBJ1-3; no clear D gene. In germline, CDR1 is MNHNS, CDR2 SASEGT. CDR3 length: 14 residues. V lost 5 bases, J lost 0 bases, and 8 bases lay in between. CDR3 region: CASSRDFSGNTIYF. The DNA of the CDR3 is TGTGCCAGCAGTAGGGATTTCTCTGGAAACACCATATATTTT.

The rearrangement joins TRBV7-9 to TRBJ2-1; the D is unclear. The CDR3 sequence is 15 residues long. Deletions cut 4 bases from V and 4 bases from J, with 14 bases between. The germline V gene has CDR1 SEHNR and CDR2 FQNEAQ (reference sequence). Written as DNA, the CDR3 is TGTGCCAGCAGCTCACCGTGGGCCCGGTACAATGAGCAGTTCTTC. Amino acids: CASSSPWARYNEQFF.

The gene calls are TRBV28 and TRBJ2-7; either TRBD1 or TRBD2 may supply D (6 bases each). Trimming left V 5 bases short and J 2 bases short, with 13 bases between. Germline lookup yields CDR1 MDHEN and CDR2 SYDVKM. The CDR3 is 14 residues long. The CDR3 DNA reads TGTGCCAGCAGTCCGGAGGGGGTCCCCTACGAGCAGTACTTC. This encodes CASSPEGVPYEQYF.

Here the CDR3 DNA reads TGCGCCAGCAGCTTGAGCGGGACCCATGAGCAGTTCTTC. It translates to CASSLSGTHEQFF. This sequence joins TRBV5-1 and TRBJ2-1; 7 positions agree with TRBD2. Germline CDR1 is SGHRS and CDR2 is YFSETQ. Trimming cost V 1 base and J 8 bases; bases outside gene matches: 3. The CDR3 has 13 amino acids.

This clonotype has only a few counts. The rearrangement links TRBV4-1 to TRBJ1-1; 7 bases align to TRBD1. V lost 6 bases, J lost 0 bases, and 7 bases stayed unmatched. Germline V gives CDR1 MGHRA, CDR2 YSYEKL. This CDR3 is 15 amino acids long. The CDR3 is CASSNSGTVNTEAFF. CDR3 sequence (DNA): TGCGCCAGCAGTAACTCCGGGACAGTGAACACTGAAGCTTTCTTT.

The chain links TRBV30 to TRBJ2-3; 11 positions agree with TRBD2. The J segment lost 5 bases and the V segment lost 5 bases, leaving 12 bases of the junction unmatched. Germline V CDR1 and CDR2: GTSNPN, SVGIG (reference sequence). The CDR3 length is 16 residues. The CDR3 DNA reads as TGTGCCTGGGAGGGACTTAGCGGGAGGGCCTTAGATACGCAGTATTTT. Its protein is CAWEGLSGRALDTQYF.

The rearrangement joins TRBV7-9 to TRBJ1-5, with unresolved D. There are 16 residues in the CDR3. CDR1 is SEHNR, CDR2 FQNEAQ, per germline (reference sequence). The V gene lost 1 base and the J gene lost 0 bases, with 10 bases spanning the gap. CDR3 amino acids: CASSLGGRDSNQPQHF. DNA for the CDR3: TGTGCCAGCAGCTTAGGAGGTCGAGATAGCAATCAGCCCCAGCATTTT.

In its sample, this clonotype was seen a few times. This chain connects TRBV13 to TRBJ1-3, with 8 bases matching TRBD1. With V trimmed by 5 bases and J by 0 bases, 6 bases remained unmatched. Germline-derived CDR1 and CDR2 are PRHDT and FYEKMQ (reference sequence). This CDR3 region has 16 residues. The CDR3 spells CASSATGGLSGNTIYF. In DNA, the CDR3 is TGTGCCAGCAGCGCAACAGGGGGACTCTCTGGAAACACCATATATTTT.

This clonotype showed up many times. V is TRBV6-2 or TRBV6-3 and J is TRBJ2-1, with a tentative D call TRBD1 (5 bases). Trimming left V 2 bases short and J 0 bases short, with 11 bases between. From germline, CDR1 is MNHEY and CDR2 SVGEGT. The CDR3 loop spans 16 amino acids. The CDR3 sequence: CASSYIDSPSYNEQFF. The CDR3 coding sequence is TGTGCCAGCAGTTACATAGACAGTCCCTCCTACAATGAGCAGTTCTTC.